This T cell receptor beta chain was identified during a study of response to subunit inactivated influenza vaccine. Findings and caveats of the study: The authors put forward the suggestion that each seasonal influenza vaccination may bring in only a limited number of new T cells.

Trimming left V 0 bases short and J 8 bases short, with 7 bases between. The CDR3 is 13 residues long. The germline CDR1 and CDR2 sequences are LNHNV and YYDKDF (reference sequence). This clonotype was seen a handful of times. Its antigen is undetermined. TCRdb ran MiXCR on the RT-PCR reads and lists one entry per CDR3 protein. The sample shows more than 450,000 distinct CDR3 sequences, approximately 7.1% of them seen only once. The sequencing used PBMCs from blood, collected around 2 years after vaccination. The TCR was taken from a man between 50 and 75 years old who received an inactivated influenza vaccine. V usage is TRBV15 and J usage is TRBJ2-2; D is ambiguous. The CDR3 nucleotides are TGTGCCACCAGCAGAGATGACGTGGGGGAGCTGTTTTTT. Translating gives CATSRDDVGELFF.